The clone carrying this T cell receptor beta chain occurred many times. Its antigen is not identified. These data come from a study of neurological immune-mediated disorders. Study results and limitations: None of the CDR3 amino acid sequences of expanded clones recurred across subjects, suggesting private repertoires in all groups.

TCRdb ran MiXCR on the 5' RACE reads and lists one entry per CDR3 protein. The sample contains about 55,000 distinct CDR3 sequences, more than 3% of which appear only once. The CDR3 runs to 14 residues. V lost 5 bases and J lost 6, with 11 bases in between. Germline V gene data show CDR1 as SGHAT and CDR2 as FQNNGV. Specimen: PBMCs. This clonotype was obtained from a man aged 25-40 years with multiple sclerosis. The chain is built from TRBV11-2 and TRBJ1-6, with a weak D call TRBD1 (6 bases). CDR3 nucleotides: TGTGCCAGCAGCCCCCAGGGGCTTAATTCACCCCTCCACTTT. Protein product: CASSPQGLNSPLHF. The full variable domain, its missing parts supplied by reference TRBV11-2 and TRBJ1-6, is EAGVAQSPRYKIIEKRQSVAFWCNPISGHATLYWYQQILGQGPKLLIQFQNNGVVDDSQLPKDRFSAERLKGVDSTLKIQPAKLEDSAVYLCASSPQGLNSPLHFGNGTRLTVT.